What follows describes a single T cell receptor beta chain. Its antigen is currently unknown. Repertoires were generated with immunoSEQ multiplex PCR, while TCRdb's copy carries only in-frame clones and drops some. The sample carries 50,000 to 70,000 clones, roughly 84% recorded once. Time point denoted: week 35, safety follow-up. In the vaccine, a single dose held 300 ug of the mutant IDH1 20-mer peptide, along with topical imiquimod. This sample stems from a study of a mutant IDH1 vaccine in newly diagnosed glioma. Study details: Vaccines were first given 4-6 weeks after radiotherapy alone, or with temozolomide cycles. The treated group averaged about 41 years old and was 62.5% male, roughly 40% female.

Per germline, CDR1 MGHRA and CDR2 YSYEKL. Trimming stripped 0 bases from V and 8 bases from J, with 13 bases between. The CDR3 sequence is 14 residues long. The sample in question was PBMCs, obtained from a glioma patient whose treatment included an IDH1 peptide vaccine. The TCR sequence derives from a man younger than 45 with glioma. The chain couples TRBV4-1 to TRBJ1-1; unclear D gene. The CDR3 sequence: CASSQETRRREAFF. CDR3 nucleotides: TGCGCCAGCAGCCAAGAGACGAGGAGAAGGGAAGCTTTCTTT.